This T cell receptor (beta chain) was identified in a study of cytomegalovirus exposure and HLA in healthy donors. Regarding the study as a whole: In a later analysis, DRB1 alleles had the most associated TCRs; HLA-C alleles the fewest. Researchers reported in a later analysis that a missense DCLRE1C variant was tied to TCR beta V- and J-gene trimming.

A multiplex PCR was run with 60 Vbeta primers and 13 Jbeta primers. Measured with immunoSEQ multiplex PCR; TCRdb has only the in-frame clones, and not every one. The sample has 150,000 or so clones; approximately 74% are singletons. The CDR3 length is 13 residues. The germline V gene encodes CDR1 MNHEY and CDR2 SVGAGI. V was pared by 5 bases and J by 8 bases, with 15 bases between. For this clone: Its antigen is currently unknown.

Sequencing was performed on PBMCs. The chain is built from TRBV6-5 and TRBJ1-1; D might be TRBD1 (6 bases). This sequence was found in a man aged 18 to 29 in good health and CMV-seronegative. CDR3 DNA: TGTGCCAGCAGTACAGGGCCGAGGGAGGAAGCTTTCTTT. This codes for CASSTGPREEAFF.